Listed here are 20 T cell receptor beta chains from one sample, sequenced in a study of memory CD4+ T cells and cytomegalovirus serostatus. The sort gate was single viable CD3+CD4+CD8-CD45RO+ cells for memory CD4+ T cells. Clones were sequenced by immunoSEQ multiplex PCR, and TCRdb holds only the in-frame ones, with some missing. The sample includes 50,000 or so clones, about four fifths of them seen just once. Sequencing input: memory CD4+ T cells from blood. The receptors come from an adult in good health and CMV-seropositive.

This clone has just one count. The chain recombines TRBV7-2 with TRBJ1-5, with D uncertain. The CDR3 contains 12 residues. CDR1 and CDR2 from the germline V gene are SGHTA and FQGNSA. Trimming cost V 5 bases and J 15 bases, with 17 bases left between them. In DNA form, the CDR3 reads TGTGCCAGCAGCCCCTTCGGAGGCAGCTTGCATTTT. Translated: CASSPFGGSLHF.

V is TRBV7-9 and J is TRBJ2-1; TRBD2 agrees at 7 bases. With 5 bases clipped from V and 12 bases from J, the junction kept 7 bases outside the gene matches. The CDR3 extends over 12 amino acids. The germline gives CDR1 SEHNR, CDR2 FQNEAQ (reference sequence). The CDR3 nucleotides read TGTGCCAGCAGCGCTAGCGGATGGGGGCAGTTCTTC. As protein: CASSASGWGQFF.

The CDR3 DNA reads as TGTGCCAGCTCACGGGGGCTGGACTATGGCTACACCTTC. Translated, it gives CASSRGLDYGYTF. The V call is TRBV18, the J call TRBJ1-2; tentative D call: TRBD1 (6 bases). CDR3 length: 13 residues. V lost 4 bases and J lost 3, with 9 bases in between. Germline CDR1 KGHSH, CDR2 LQKENI.

The rearrangement joins TRBV6-5 to TRBJ2-7; D tentatively fits TRBD1 or TRBD2 (5 bases each). CDR3 length equals 14 residues. V was pared by 7 bases and J by 6 bases, with 19 bases between. Germline V CDR1 and CDR2: MNHEY, SVGAGI. CDR3 nucleotides: TGTGCCAGCACCCGGGGCAGGGAAGGACTCGAGCAGTACTTC. Amino acids: CASTRGREGLEQYF.

The chain uses TRBV7-6 and TRBJ2-5; D is unclear. V lost 5 bases and J 7 bases, leaving 11 bases between the germline ends. Germline CDR1 is SGHVS and CDR2 is FNYEAQ. This CDR3 is 12 amino acids long. CDR3 sequence: CASSPPLWTQYF. CDR3 bases: TGTGCCAGCAGCCCCCCGCTTTGGACCCAGTACTTC.

V is TRBV9 and J is TRBJ2-1; D tentatively reads TRBD1 or TRBD2 (5 bases each). Germline V gives CDR1 SGDLS, CDR2 YYNGEE. CDR3 length: 14 residues. Trimming removed 0 bases at V and 6 bases at J, with 10 bases between. Here the CDR3 DNA reads TGTGCCAGCAGCGTAGTCCCGGGGACCAATGAGCAGTTCTTC. Translation gives CASSVVPGTNEQFF.

V and J are TRBV6-1 and TRBJ1-5; D is ambiguous. This CDR3 has 13 residues. V was cut by 3 bases and J by 7 bases, with 10 bases left in between. The germline CDR1 and CDR2 sequences are MNHNS and SASEGT. This CDR3 reads CASSEVYRQPQHF. CDR3 nucleotides: TGTGCCAGCAGTGAGGTTTATCGCCAGCCCCAGCATTTT.

To note about this clone: Germline is not matched at one junction end, which may reflect a read error. This chain joins TRBV10-3 and TRBJ1-1; D possibly corresponds to TRBD1 (6 bases). There are 12 residues in the CDR3. CDR1 and CDR2 (germline): ENHRY, SYGVKD. For the CDR3, the DNA is TGTGCCAGCAGTGGGGGGGGCGCTGAAGCTTTCTTT. Translating it yields CASSGGGAEAFF.

This chain connects TRBV20-1 to TRBJ2-1, with a weak D call TRBD2 (5 bases). The CDR3 is made up of 11 amino acids. The V end was cut by 7 bases, the J end by 9 bases, with 13 bases between. Germline CDR1 DFQATT, CDR2 SNEGSKA (reference sequence). The CDR3 reads CSVRAGPEQFF. The CDR3 nucleotides are TGCAGTGTCCGGGCGGGTCCTGAGCAGTTCTTC.

The chain employs TRBV5-1 and TRBJ2-2, with D possibly called TRBD1 or TRBD2 (5 bases each). CDR3 size: 14 residues. Germline assignment: CDR1 SGHRS and CDR2 YFSETQ. V lost 2 bases to trimming and J lost 6 bases, with 11 bases between them. The CDR3 DNA is TGCGCCAGCAGCTTCACCGGGGCGGCCGGGGAGCTGTTTTTT. This codes for CASSFTGAAGELFF.

The chain combines TRBV7-9 with TRBJ1-2, with D unresolved. Deletions cut 2 bases from V and 3 bases from J, with 7 bases between. The CDR3 spans 13 residues. Germline CDR1 reads SEHNR; CDR2 reads FQNEAQ (reference sequence). The CDR3: CASSLNRDYGYTF. The DNA of the CDR3 is TGTGCCAGCAGCTTAAACCGGGACTATGGCTACACCTTC.

The chain uses TRBV15 and TRBJ1-2; D uncertain. V lost 2 bases to trimming and J lost 2 bases, with 12 bases between them. The CDR3 is made up of 15 amino acids. Germline V gives CDR1 LNHNV, CDR2 YYDKDF (reference sequence). CDR3 DNA sequence: TGTGCCACCAGCAGAAGAGACGGGATGAACTATGGCTACACCTTC. Residues: CATSRRDGMNYGYTF.

V is TRBV7-2 and J is TRBJ2-1; D is undetermined. Trimming left V 5 bases short and J 6 bases short, with 11 bases between. Looked up from germline, CDR1 is SGHTA and CDR2 is FQGNSA. This CDR3 is built from 13 residues. In DNA form, the CDR3 reads TGTGCCAGCAGCGCCGCCTGGGCCAATGAGCAGTTCTTC. This sequence encodes CASSAAWANEQFF.

The V and J genes are TRBV18 and TRBJ1-3; 7 positions agree with TRBD1. Germline loops: CDR1 KGHSH, CDR2 LQKENI. The V and J ends lost 3 bases and 0 bases, in that order; junction bases with no gene match: 8. The CDR3 is 17 residues long. CDR3 in DNA: TGTGCCAGCTCACCTACGGGACAGCCATACTCTGGAAACACCATATATTTT. Translating it yields CASSPTGQPYSGNTIYF.

The chain links TRBV5-6 to TRBJ2-5; a weak D match, TRBD1 (6 bases). The CDR3 has 15 amino acids. The germline V gene encodes CDR1 SGHDT and CDR2 YYEEEE. Trimming stripped 3 bases from V and 1 base from J, with 13 bases between. Here the CDR3 reads CASSSLDRTQETQYF. In DNA, the CDR3 is TGTGCCAGCAGCTCACTTGACAGGACCCAAGAGACCCAGTACTTC.

This clone was found a few times. The gene calls are TRBV20-1 and TRBJ1-4; D remains ambiguous. The CDR3 extends over 11 amino acids. Germline V gene data show CDR1 as DFQATT and CDR2 as SNEGSKA (reference sequence). V shed 6 bases and J shed 8 bases, with 10 bases lying between them. The CDR3 nucleotides read TGCAGTGCGGTCGGACCGGAAAAACTGTTTTTT. The encoded protein is CSAVGPEKLFF.

CDR3 DNA: TGTGCCAGCAGCTTATCAGCAGTGGGTGAGCAGTACTTC. This translates into CASSLSAVGEQYF. This rearrangement joins TRBV7-9 to TRBJ2-7; the D is unclear. The germline gives CDR1 SEHNR, CDR2 FQNEAQ (reference sequence). This CDR3 spans 13 amino acids. Deletions cut 2 bases from V and 7 bases from J, with 12 bases between.

The V gene is TRBV28, the J gene TRBJ1-4; no definite D call. Deletions cut 3 bases from V and 9 bases from J, with 8 bases between. Germline CDR1 is MDHEN and CDR2 is SYDVKM. The CDR3 runs 12 residues. The CDR3 nucleotides read TGTGCCAGCAGTTTTGGCAGCAAAAAACTGTTTTTT. It codes for CASSFGSKKLFF.

The CDR3 DNA reads as TGTGCCAGCAGCTCGGGGGACAGACCCACAGATACGCAGTATTTT. Its protein is CASSSGDRPTDTQYF. V usage is TRBV11-2 and J usage is TRBJ2-3; TRBD1 is a possible D gene (7 bases). The CDR3 covers 15 residues. Trimming cost V 4 bases and J 2 bases, with 13 bases left between them. Germline V gene sequence: CDR1 SGHAT, CDR2 FQNNGV. The full variable domain, completed using reference TRBV11-2 and TRBJ2-3, is EAGVAQSPRYKIIEKRQSVAFWCNPISGHATLYWYQQILGQGPKLLIQFQNNGVVDDSQLPKDRFSAERLKGVDSTLKIQPAKLEDSAVYLCASSSGDRPTDTQYFGPGTRLTVL.

This chain joins TRBV2 and TRBJ2-5, with a tentative D call TRBD1 (6 bases). CDR1 and CDR2 (germline): SNHLY, FYNNEI. The length of the CDR3 is 15 residues. The V gene lost 6 bases and the J gene lost 5 bases, with 19 bases spanning the gap. CDR3 nucleotides: TGTGCCAGCAGACTACAGGGACGCCTCAAGGAGACCCAGTACTTC. Translation gives CASRLQGRLKETQYF.